The clone carrying this T cell receptor beta chain was counted many times. Its antigen is currently unknown. This sample was taken from a study of T-cell reconstitution after alpha-beta-depleted transplantation in children. General study points: Surviving recipient T cells and thymic progenitors produced the high day-60 TCRbeta diversity seen in some patients. It was newly produced T cells that mostly accounted for T-cell counts and diversity one year after transplant.

Unique molecular identifiers tagged the TCRbeta library. Each CDR3 protein is one row after TCRdb ran MiXCR on the PCR reads. Of a few hundred thousand distinct CDR3 sequences in the sample, roughly 7% are singletons; the top ten hold just over 5.5%. The junction had 11 bases not matched to a gene; V was cut back by 5 bases and J by 4 bases. Per germline, CDR1 SEHNR and CDR2 FQNEAQ (reference sequence). The CDR3 totals 16 residues. This receptor was identified in a boy between 2 and 10 years old with acute lymphoblastic leukemia, due to receive a stem cell transplant. The chain carries TRBV7-9 and TRBJ2-1; 7 bases are shared with TRBD2. The material sequenced was PBMCs, taken before TCRalphabeta/CD19-depleted stem cell transplant. Here the CDR3 reads CASSPRASGLYNEQFF. In DNA form, the CDR3 reads TGTGCCAGCAGCCCCCGGGCTAGCGGATTATACAATGAGCAGTTCTTC.